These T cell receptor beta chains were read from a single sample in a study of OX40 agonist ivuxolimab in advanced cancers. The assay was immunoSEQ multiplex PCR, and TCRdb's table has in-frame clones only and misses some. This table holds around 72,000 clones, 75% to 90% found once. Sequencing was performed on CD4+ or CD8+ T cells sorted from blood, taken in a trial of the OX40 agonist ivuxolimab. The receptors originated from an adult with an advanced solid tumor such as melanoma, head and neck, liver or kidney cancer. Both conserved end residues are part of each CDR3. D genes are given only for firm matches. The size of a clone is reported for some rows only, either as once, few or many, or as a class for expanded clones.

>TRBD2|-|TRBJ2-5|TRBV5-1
CASSLGTTYQETQYF
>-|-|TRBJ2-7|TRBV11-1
CASSSGRSYEQYF
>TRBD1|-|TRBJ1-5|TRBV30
CAWSSKQGAFTQPQHF
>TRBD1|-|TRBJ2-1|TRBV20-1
CSAKDRLPFF
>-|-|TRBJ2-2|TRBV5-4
CASSLRGDNTGELFF
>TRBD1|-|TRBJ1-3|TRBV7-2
CASSSRTGEVTIYF
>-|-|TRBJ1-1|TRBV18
CASSPPLRNTEAFF
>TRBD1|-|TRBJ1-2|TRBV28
CASSLMQGALGYTF
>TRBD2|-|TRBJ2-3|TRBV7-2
CASSIGLAIRTDTQYF
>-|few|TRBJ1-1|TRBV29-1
CSVEGRDHLNTEAFF
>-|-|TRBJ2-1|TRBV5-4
CASSHEMGGGYEQFF
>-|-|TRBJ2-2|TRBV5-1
CASSLDGGDTGELFF
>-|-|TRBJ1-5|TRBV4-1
CASSPDTVGPQHF
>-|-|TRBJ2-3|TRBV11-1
CASSLQNTDTQYF
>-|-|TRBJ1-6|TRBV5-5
CASSLDRRGNSPLHF
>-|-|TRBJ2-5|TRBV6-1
CASSERQLSTQYF
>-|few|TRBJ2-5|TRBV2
CASRSIRETQYF
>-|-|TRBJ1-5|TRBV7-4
CASTRQRNQPQHF
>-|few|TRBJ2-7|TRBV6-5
CASSSSLQGSEQYF
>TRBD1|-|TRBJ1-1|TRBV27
CASRKQGMNTEAFF
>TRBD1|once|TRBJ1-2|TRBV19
CASSNRGRNYGYTF
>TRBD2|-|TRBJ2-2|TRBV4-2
CASSQELAGGPGGELFF
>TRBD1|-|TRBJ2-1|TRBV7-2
CASSLDSTGSYEQFF
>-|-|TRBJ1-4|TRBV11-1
CASSLQGSNEKLFF
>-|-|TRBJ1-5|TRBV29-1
CSVRTNSNQPQHF
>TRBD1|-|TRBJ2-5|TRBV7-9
CASSMTGGQETQYF
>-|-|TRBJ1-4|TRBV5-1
CASSYGGTNEKLFF
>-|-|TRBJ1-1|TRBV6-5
CASSLASNTEAFF
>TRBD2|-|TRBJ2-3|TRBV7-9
CASSLWREGADTQYF
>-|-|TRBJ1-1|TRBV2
CASREVGLNTEAFF
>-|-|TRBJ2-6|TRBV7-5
CVRRRTSGNSGANVLTF
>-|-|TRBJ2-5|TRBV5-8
CASSFSGNGETQYF
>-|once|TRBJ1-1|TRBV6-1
CASSATGAGAEAFF
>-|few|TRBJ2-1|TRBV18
CASSSYIDNEQFF
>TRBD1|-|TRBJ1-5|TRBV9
CASSVGGTGSQPQHF
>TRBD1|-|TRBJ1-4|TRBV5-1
CASSWGDRTNEKLFF
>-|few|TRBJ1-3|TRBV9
CASSVEGGNTIYF
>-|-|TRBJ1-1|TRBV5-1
CASSPHEGREAFF
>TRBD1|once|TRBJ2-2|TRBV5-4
CASSRDRGELFF
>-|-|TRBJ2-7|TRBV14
CASSQDGSYEQYF
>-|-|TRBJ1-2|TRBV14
CASSQVGDGYGYTF
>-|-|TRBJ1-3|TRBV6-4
CASSEKRGDSGNTIYF
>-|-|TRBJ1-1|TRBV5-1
CASSQDRANTEAFF
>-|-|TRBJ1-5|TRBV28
CASSLSIQSINQPQHF
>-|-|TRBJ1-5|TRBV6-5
CASSSFGRNQPQHF
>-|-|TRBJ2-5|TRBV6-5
CASMARDAQETQYF
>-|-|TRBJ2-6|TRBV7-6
CASSEEVSAGANVLTF
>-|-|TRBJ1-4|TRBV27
CASSSYRVGKLFF
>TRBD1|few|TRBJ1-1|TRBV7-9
CASSLILGQSEAFF
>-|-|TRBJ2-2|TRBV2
CASSEQNTGELFF
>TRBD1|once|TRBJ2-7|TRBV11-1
CASSRDRGSYEQYF
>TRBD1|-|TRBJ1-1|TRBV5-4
CASSLRTGDTEAFF
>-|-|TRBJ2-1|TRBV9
CASSVFSQTGFEQFF
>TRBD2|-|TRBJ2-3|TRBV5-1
CASSTLAGGTDTQYF
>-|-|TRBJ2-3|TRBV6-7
CASSSRVGEGTDTQYF
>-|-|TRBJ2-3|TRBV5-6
CASSPDGFGDTQYF
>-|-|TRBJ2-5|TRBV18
CASSPGSLETQYF
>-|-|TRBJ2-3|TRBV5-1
CASSLTKSGDTQYF